A single sample is the source of the 6 T cell receptor beta chains below, sequenced in a study of blood T cell repertoires in COVID-19. TCRdb's copy holds only in-frame clones and misses some; the assay was immunoSEQ multiplex PCR. The sample includes under 100,000 clones, roughly four fifths seen only once; the top ten take about 13%. The sample comprised peripheral blood. These TCRs come from a human donor in a cohort sampled during active COVID-19.

This clone was counted only a few times. CDR3 sequence (DNA): TGCAGCGGAAAGGGACATCGGAACACTGAAGCTTTCTTT. This gives the protein CSGKGHRNTEAFF. The chain carries TRBV29-1 and TRBJ1-1; TRBD1 might be the D (6 bases). From germline, CDR1 is SQVTM and CDR2 ANQGSEA. Trimming took off 7 bases at V and 1 base at J, with 13 bases between the two ends. The CDR3 runs 13 residues.

This chain joins TRBV6-6 and TRBJ2-3; TRBD2 matches 9 bases. Per germline, CDR1 MNHNY and CDR2 SVGAGI (reference sequence). The ends lost 8 bases at V and 9 bases at J; junction bases unmatched: 9. The CDR3 extends over 13 amino acids. The CDR3 DNA reads TGTGCCAGCGTTTTAGCGGGGGCCCAAACGCAGTATTTT. Translating it yields CASVLAGAQTQYF.

The chain is built from TRBV6-5 and TRBJ1-1; TRBD1 is a possible D gene (5 bases). The CDR3 extends over 15 amino acids. Germline V lookup: CDR1 MNHEY, CDR2 SVGAGI. Trimming took 7 bases from V and 6 from J, leaving 21 bases between them. The CDR3 DNA reads as TGTGCCAGCAATCCTCGGGGCAGGGAGGCGCCTGAAGCTTTCTTT. Its translation: CASNPRGREAPEAFF.

The chain joins TRBV6-5 to TRBJ2-7, with D uncertain. The CDR3 length is 15 residues. Germline loops: CDR1 MNHEY, CDR2 SVGAGI. The germline V and J ends were trimmed by 10 bases and 0 bases, with 19 bases remaining between them. DNA of the CDR3: TGTGCCATCGCTCAGATACCACACTACTCCTACGAGCAGTACTTC. Translating it yields CAIAQIPHYSYEQYF.

This clone has just one count. This chain connects TRBV7-2 to TRBJ2-7; 9 bases map to TRBD1. Trimming removed 1 base from V and 9 bases from J; junction bases left unmatched: 7. CDR3 size: 14 residues. Germline V gives CDR1 SGHTA, CDR2 FQGNSA. Here the CDR3 reads CASSLGGQGKLQYF. The CDR3 DNA reads as TGTGCCAGCAGCTTAGGAGGACAGGGGAAACTGCAGTACTTC.

CDR3 sequence reads: CASSQDALGQLPDGYTF. Here the CDR3 DNA reads TGCGCCAGCAGCCAAGATGCCCTAGGACAGCTCCCTGATGGCTACACCTTC. The gene calls are TRBV4-1 and TRBJ1-2; perhaps TRBD1 as D (6 bases). V lost 0 bases, J lost 6 bases, and 20 bases lay in between. The CDR3 has 17 amino acids. The germline V gene encodes CDR1 MGHRA and CDR2 YSYEKL.